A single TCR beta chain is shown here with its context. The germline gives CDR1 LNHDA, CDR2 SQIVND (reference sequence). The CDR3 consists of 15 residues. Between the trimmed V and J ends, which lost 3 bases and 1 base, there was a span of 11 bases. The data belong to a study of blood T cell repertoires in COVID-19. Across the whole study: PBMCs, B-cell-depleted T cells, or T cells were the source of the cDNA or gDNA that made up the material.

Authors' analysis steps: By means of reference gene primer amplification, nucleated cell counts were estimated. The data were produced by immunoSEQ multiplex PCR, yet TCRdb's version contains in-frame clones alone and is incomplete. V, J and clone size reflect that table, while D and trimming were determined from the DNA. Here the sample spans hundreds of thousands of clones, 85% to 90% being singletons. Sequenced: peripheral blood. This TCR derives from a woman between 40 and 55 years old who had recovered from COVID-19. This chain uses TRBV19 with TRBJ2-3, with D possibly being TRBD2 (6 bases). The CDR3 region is CASSMERAGTDTQYF. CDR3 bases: TGTGCCAGTAGTATGGAGCGGGCTGGCACAGATACGCAGTATTTT.